Sequencing of this T cell receptor beta chain was carried out in a study of regulatory T cells in long-lasting Graves disease (dated by TCRdb to the early 2020s). General notes on the study: Persistent Graves' disease meant more than 5 years of antithyroid drug treatment with TSH receptor autoantibodies that stayed positive. Patients with persistent Graves' disease were compared with patients with newly diagnosed Graves' disease using TCR sequencing and RNA sequencing of peripheral blood. The study was registered as a clinical trial and conducted in China. A total of 33 samples underwent TCR sequencing: about 13 from persistent and approximately 20 from newly diagnosed Graves' disease patients. Persistent Graves' disease patients in the clinical cohort had taken antithyroid drugs for roughly ten years on average. The full study reports these points: Only peripheral blood was studied, because thyroid tissue, the primary lesion, was inaccessible. TRBV28, TRBJ1-2 and TRBJ2-5 were preferentially used in persistent disease, while TRBV20-1 and TRBJ2-1 were favored in newly diagnosed disease. Persistent patients shared more public clonotypes among themselves (2,741) than newly diagnosed patients did (about 970). Lower TCR Shannon entropy and fewer highly expanded clones were observed in persistent Graves' disease patients than in newly diagnosed patients, which suggested clonal expansion. Only the TCR beta chain was sequenced and analyzed. The authors noted that the small sample size was a limitation that may lower accuracy.

V is pared back by 0 bases and J by 4 bases, with 10 bases lying between the germline termini. CDR3 length: 15 amino acids, cysteine to phenylalanine. Only CDR3 DNA is held: 45 bases, read in frame from base 1. Per the germline V gene (reference sequence), MNHNY is the CDR1 and SVGAGI is the CDR2. Sample time point, as interpreted from the label and publication: persistent/refractory GD, antithyroid drugs over 5 years with positive TRAb. For both TCR sequencing and RNA sequencing, RNA was extracted from PBMCs in TRIzol. The diagnosis of Graves' disease followed American Thyroid Association guidelines. Recruitment of patients was carried out at an endocrinology department in Xi'an, China. Each patient gave approximately 9.7 milliliters of peripheral blood, collected in an EDTA anticoagulant tube. Ficoll Paque Plus density gradient separation was used to isolate PBMCs, and no further T cell sorting was done. An Agilent 2100 Bioanalyzer and agarose gel were used to check RNA quality, and a NanoDrop 2000 was used to measure RNA concentration.

This clonotype was detected only a few times. This clone's antigen is unknown. No quality values exist for individual bases; no much larger clone is one base distant. The library was made by multiplex PCR. The sequencer listed for this sample is Illumina HiSeq 4000. TCR beta libraries were built with iRepertoire HTBI primers and Arm-PCR amplification of CDR3 regions. Before sequencing, the PCR products went through gel purification. Per the source publication's procedure: Gene usage analysis of CDR3 amino acid clonotypes relied on the 55 to 80 TRBV and about 15 TRBJ segments identified across samples. COPE and FqMerger were used to merge the filtered high-quality paired reads into contigs. BLAST was used to align contigs to the IMGT TRBV, TRBD and TRBJ reference genes, and CDR3 was defined following IMGT. Clonotypes above 0.1% frequency were classified as highly expanded clones. Shannon entropy was used to measure repertoire diversity, and the Gini coefficient was used to measure V-J evenness. Public clonotypes were defined as clonotypes shared by more than one individual. TCRdb took the public reads, trimmed them with fastp at Q25, ran MiXCR for clone calling and kept in-frame beta chains. Rows are combined by CDR3 protein, so each entry shows the most common genes and DNA. Clone size and V and J calls follow TCRdb, not the original study. Here the sample has roughly 490,000 distinct CDR3 sequences; 22% occur a single time. The top ten hold roughly 14% of the sample.

The material was peripheral blood mononuclear cells (PBMCs), obtained when the disease was refractory, from a patient treated with antithyroid drugs. The sequence was collected from a female donor with Graves disease. Rearrangement joined TRBV6-6 to TRBJ1-3, and the D gene may be TRBD1, 5 bases matching. The sequence in DNA is TGTGCCAGCAGTTACTCGATAGGACAAGGAAACACCATATATTTT. Translated, this gives CASSYSIGQGNTIYF.